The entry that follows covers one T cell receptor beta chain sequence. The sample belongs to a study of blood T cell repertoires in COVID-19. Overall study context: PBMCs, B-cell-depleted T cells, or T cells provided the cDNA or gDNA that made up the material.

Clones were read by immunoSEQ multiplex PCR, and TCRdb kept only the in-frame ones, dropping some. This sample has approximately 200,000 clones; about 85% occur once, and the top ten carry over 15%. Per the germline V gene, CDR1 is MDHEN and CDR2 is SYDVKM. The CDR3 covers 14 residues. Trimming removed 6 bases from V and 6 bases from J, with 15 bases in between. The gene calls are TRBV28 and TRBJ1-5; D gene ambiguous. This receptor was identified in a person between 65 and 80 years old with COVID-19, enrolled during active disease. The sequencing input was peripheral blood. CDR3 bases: TGTGCCAGCAGCCCGCGTCTAGGCGGTCAGCCCCAGCATTTT. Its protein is CASSPRLGGQPQHF.